These 23 T cell receptor beta chains share one sample of origin, sequenced in a study of T-cell reconstitution after alpha-beta-depleted transplantation in children. Unique molecular identifiers tagged the TCRbeta library. In TCRdb, the PCR reads were re-called with MiXCR into one record per CDR3 protein. Of about 610,000 distinct CDR3 sequences in the sample, under 12% were seen once. The sample here was PBMCs from the stem cell graft donor, taken from the stem cell graft. The receptors here all came from a human donor who donated a stem cell graft to a child with acute myeloid leukemia.

The V and J genes are TRBV28 and TRBJ2-1, with 11 bases identical to TRBD2. CDR1 and CDR2 (germline): MDHEN, SYDVKM. The CDR3 covers 16 residues. V dropped 6 bases and J dropped 7; count of bases not matched to a gene: 11. The CDR3 loop reads CASRTPGTSGLNEQFF. The CDR3 nucleotides read TGTGCCAGCAGAACGCCCGGGACTAGCGGCTTGAATGAGCAGTTCTTC.

The chain employs TRBV29-1 and TRBJ2-2; D is undetermined. Germline CDR1 and CDR2: SQVTM and ANQGSEA. Trimming took off 7 bases at V and 7 bases at J, with 7 bases between the two ends. The CDR3 runs 10 residues. The CDR3 loop reads CSADNGELFF. CDR3 DNA sequence: TGCAGCGCTGACAACGGGGAGCTGTTTTTT.

This clonotype was counted many times. V usage is TRBV27 and J usage is TRBJ2-7; TRBD2 aligns across 14 bases. Per germline, CDR1 MNHEY and CDR2 SMNVEV (reference sequence). With V trimmed by 1 base and J by 5 bases, 4 bases remained unmatched. There are 16 residues in the CDR3. The CDR3 here is CASSLLQGLAGDEQYF. The CDR3 coding sequence is TGTGCCAGCAGTTTATTGCAGGGACTAGCGGGAGACGAGCAGTACTTC.

The genes are TRBV6-2 or TRBV6-3 and TRBJ2-1; 12 bases align to TRBD2. V lost 2 bases and J lost 6; bases outside the gene matches: 5. This CDR3 comprises 16 residues. Germline lookup yields CDR1 MNHEY and CDR2 SVGEGT. CDR3 nucleotide sequence: TGTGCCAGCAGTTACCGTCTAGCGGGAGGGGGCAATGAGCAGTTCTTC. Residues: CASSYRLAGGGNEQFF.

The chain employs TRBV30 and TRBJ2-3; D call uncertain. Germline lookup yields CDR1 GTSNPN and CDR2 SVGIG (reference sequence). Trimming cost V 4 bases and J 4 bases, with 9 bases left between them. The CDR3 consists of 12 residues. As DNA, the CDR3 is TGTGCCTGGAATTCTCCGCCAGATACGCAGTATTTT. Translation gives CAWNSPPDTQYF. Full variable domain (remainder filled in from reference TRBV30 and TRBJ2-3): SQTIHQWPATLVQPVGSPLSLECTVEGTSNPNLYWYRQAAGRGLQLLFYSVGIGQISSEVPQNLSASRPQDRQFILSSKKLLLSDSGFYLCAWNSPPDTQYFGPGTRLTVL.

This clonotype was seen a handful of times. This sequence joins TRBV28 and TRBJ2-2, with a tentative D call TRBD2 (6 bases). Germline loops: CDR1 MDHEN, CDR2 SYDVKM. Trimming took off 0 bases at V and 1 base at J, with 9 bases between the two ends. The CDR3 runs to 16 residues. The CDR3 sequence: CASSLWRGENTGELFF. CDR3 nucleotides: TGTGCCAGCAGTTTATGGCGGGGAGAGAACACCGGGGAGCTGTTTTTT. The whole variable domain, remainder taken from reference TRBV28 and TRBJ2-2, is DVKVTQSSRYLVKRTGEKVFLECVQDMDHENMFWYRQDPGLGLRLIYFSYDVKMKEKGDIPEGYSVSREKKERFSLILESASTNQTSMYLCASSLWRGENTGELFFGEGSRLTVL.

This clonotype showed up just a few times. J is TRBJ2-1 and V is TRBV12-3 or TRBV12-4; no reliable D call. The ends were cut back, 1 base at V and 0 bases at J, with 10 bases in the middle. The CDR3 spans 16 residues. In nucleotides, the CDR3 is TGTGCCAGCAGTTTAGGGGGTTGGAGCTCCTACAATGAGCAGTTCTTC. Amino acid sequence: CASSLGGWSSYNEQFF.

The table lists this clonotype with a few counts. The J gene is TRBJ2-4, the V gene TRBV24-1, with D possibly being TRBD2 (5 bases). Trimming cost V 1 base and J 3 bases, with 9 bases left between them. CDR1 is KGHDR and CDR2 is SFDVKD in the germline V gene. The CDR3 is made up of 15 amino acids. In DNA form, the CDR3 reads TGTGCCACCAGTGATTTACGAGAGGGCAAAAACATTCAGTACTTC. It yields the protein CATSDLREGKNIQYF.

The chain uses TRBV5-4 and TRBJ2-2; D is unresolved. V shed 1 base and J shed 6 bases, with 4 bases lying between them. The CDR3 has 12 residues. Germline CDR1 is SGHNT and CDR2 is YYREEE (reference sequence). This CDR3 is CASSLYAGELFF. In DNA form, the CDR3 reads TGTGCCAGCAGCTTGTATGCCGGGGAGCTGTTTTTT.

The chain is built from TRBV12-3 or TRBV12-4 and TRBJ1-5, with D unresolved. This CDR3 comprises 15 residues. Deletions cut 5 bases from V and 5 bases from J, with 16 bases between. In DNA, the CDR3 is TGTGCCAGCAGTCCTTCGGGTCAAAGGGATCAGCCCCAGCATTTT. Its protein is CASSPSGQRDQPQHF.

There are many counts of this clonotype. The rearrangement joins TRBV5-1 to TRBJ2-1; D is unresolved. The ends were cut back, 0 bases at V and 7 bases at J, with 17 bases in the middle. From germline, CDR1 is SGHRS and CDR2 YFSETQ. The CDR3 length is 16 residues. CDR3 nucleotide sequence: TGCGCCAGCAGCTTGGAAGCCGGGCGTTCGTTGAATGAGCAGTTCTTC. It translates to CASSLEAGRSLNEQFF.

This clonotype was counted many times. V is TRBV27 and J is TRBJ1-3; D perhaps matches TRBD1 (5 bases). The CDR3 is 16 amino acids. Germline V gene lookup returns CDR1 MNHEY and CDR2 SMNVEV (reference sequence). Trimming removed 5 bases at V and 0 bases at J, with 14 bases between. The CDR3: CASSGTRAGSGNTIYF. The DNA of the CDR3 is TGTGCCAGCAGTGGAACCAGGGCTGGCTCTGGAAACACCATATATTTT.

This clonotype turned up a few times. CDR3 nucleotides: TGTGCCATCAGCCCCCTCCCTGAGGATACGCAGTATTTT. It is translated as CAISPLPEDTQYF. The V call is TRBV10-3, the J call TRBJ2-3; no clear D. V lost 6 bases and J 6 bases, leaving 13 bases between the germline ends. Germline-derived CDR1 and CDR2 are ENHRY and SYGVKD. CDR3 length: 13 residues.

This clonotype was counted at least ten times. J is TRBJ2-7 and V is TRBV20-1; D tentatively fits TRBD1 or TRBD2 (6 bases each). This CDR3 comprises 14 residues. V lost 3 bases and J lost 5, with 17 bases in between. From germline, CDR1 is DFQATT and CDR2 SNEGSKA (reference sequence). The CDR3 region has the DNA TGCAGTGCTAGTATGGGGGCGCGGACTAACGAGCAGTACTTC. This codes for CSASMGARTNEQYF.

The CDR3 here is CASSEALGGEQFF. The CDR3 coding sequence is TGTGCCAGCAGTGAGGCTCTTGGGGGTGAGCAGTTCTTC. This chain links TRBV2 with TRBJ2-1; D is possibly TRBD1 or TRBD2 (5 bases each). The CDR3 runs 13 residues. V was pared by 3 bases and J by 9 bases, with 12 bases between. Germline V gene data show CDR1 as SNHLY and CDR2 as FYNNEI.

This clonotype appeared a few times. The chain couples TRBV20-1 to TRBJ2-7; a possible D gene is TRBD1 (6 bases). The germline V gene encodes CDR1 DFQATT and CDR2 SNEGSKA (reference sequence). Deletions cut 5 bases from V and 5 bases from J, with 22 bases between. The CDR3 sequence is 15 residues long. The CDR3, as DNA: TGCAGTGCTCCCGACAGGTTGGTTACCTTGGACGAGCAGTACTTC. Protein: CSAPDRLVTLDEQYF.

This chain links TRBV15 with TRBJ2-7; perhaps TRBD1 as D (6 bases). V was shortened by 3 bases and J by 2 bases, with 17 bases between the two germline ends. The V gene's germline CDR1 is LNHNV and CDR2 YYDKDF (reference sequence). The CDR3 contains 16 residues. The CDR3 nucleotides are TGTGCCACCAGCAGTAGAGGGGGTGCAGGTACCTACGAGCAGTACTTC. It specifies CATSSRGGAGTYEQYF.

This clonotype was counted only a few times. V gene TRBV12-3 or TRBV12-4 combines with J gene TRBJ1-1; D might be TRBD1 (5 bases). V was trimmed by 7 bases and J by 6 bases, leaving 15 bases between them. The length of the CDR3 is 13 residues. The DNA of the CDR3 is TGTGCCAGCAACCTAGACAGAACCGCTGAAGCTTTCTTT. This codes for CASNLDRTAEAFF.

The genes are TRBV7-2 and TRBJ1-1; D unclear. The germline V gene has CDR1 SGHTA and CDR2 FQGNSA. This CDR3 contains 14 residues. V gave up 0 bases and J gave up 5 bases, with 10 bases separating them. The CDR3 region is CASSLAGGQTEAFF. For the CDR3, the DNA is TGTGCCAGCAGCTTAGCAGGCGGGCAGACTGAAGCTTTCTTT.

This clonotype was seen ten or more times. The rearrangement joins TRBV12-3 or TRBV12-4 to TRBJ2-5, with a weak D call TRBD2 (5 bases). Between the trimmed V and J ends, which lost 8 bases and 3 bases, there was a span of 13 bases. The CDR3 is 13 residues long. The CDR3 nucleotides read TGTGCCAGCGTAGGGAGAACCGAAGAGACCCAGTACTTC. Amino acids: CASVGRTEETQYF.

This clonotype was picked up one time. This sequence joins TRBV4-2 and TRBJ2-7; 7 bases align to TRBD2. Germline-derived CDR1 and CDR2 are LGHNA and YNFKEQ. The CDR3 length is 15 residues. V was clipped by 1 base and J by 4 bases; unmatched bases: 7. The CDR3 sequence: CASSQVSTSAYEQYF. The CDR3, as DNA: TGTGCCAGCAGCCAAGTCAGTACTAGCGCTTACGAGCAGTACTTC.

The chain is built from TRBV29-1 and TRBJ1-2; tentative D call: TRBD1 (5 bases). Per the germline V gene, CDR1 is SQVTM and CDR2 is ANQGSEA. The CDR3 loop spans 11 amino acids. The V end was cut by 8 bases, the J end by 2 bases, with 9 bases between. The CDR3 here is CSLGGNYGYTF. The DNA for the CDR3 is TGCAGCCTGGGGGGGAACTATGGCTACACCTTC.

This clonotype was seen ten or more times. The chain joins TRBV5-6 to TRBJ1-4, with D perhaps TRBD1 (6 bases). V lost 1 base to trimming and J lost 0 bases, with 10 bases between them. This CDR3 has 16 amino acids. Germline CDR1 and CDR2: SGHDT and YYEEEE. Here the CDR3 reads CASSLRGAATNEKLFF. The CDR3 DNA reads TGTGCCAGCAGCTTGAGGGGGGCGGCAACTAATGAAAAACTGTTTTTT. Variable domain in full (rest from reference TRBV5-6 and TRBJ1-4): DAGVTQSPTHLIKTRGQQVTLRCSPKSGHDTVSWYQQALGQGPQFIFQYYEEEERQRGNFPDRFSGHQFPNYSSELNVNALLLGDSALYLCASSLRGAATNEKLFFGSGTQLSVL.